The 2 T cell receptor beta chains in this list originate from one sample, sequenced in a study of OX40 agonist ivuxolimab in advanced cancers. The assay was immunoSEQ multiplex PCR, and TCRdb's table has in-frame clones only and misses some. The table has around 70,000 clones, approximately 86% seen once. The sample in question was CD4+ or CD8+ T cells sorted from blood, obtained in a trial of the OX40 agonist ivuxolimab. The receptors were sampled from an adult with an advanced solid tumor such as melanoma, head and neck, liver or kidney cancer.

The chain's CDR3 is CASSLGRDQPQHF. The CDR3 coding sequence is TGTGCCAGCAGCTTAGGTAGGGACCAGCCCCAGCATTTT. The chain is built from TRBV7-9 and TRBJ1-5; weak D call: TRBD1 (5 bases). The CDR3 loop spans 13 amino acids. V was shortened by 1 base and J by 7 bases, with 8 bases between the two germline ends. The germline V gene has CDR1 SEHNR and CDR2 FQNEAQ (reference sequence). Supplemented by reference TRBV7-9 and TRBJ1-5, the full variable domain reads DTGVSQNPRHKITKRGQNVTFRCDPISEHNRLYWYRQTLGQGPEFLTYFQNEAQLEKSRLLSDRFSAERPKGSFSTLEIQRTEQGDSAMYLCASSLGRDQPQHFGDGTRLSIL.

This chain uses TRBV5-6 with TRBJ2-2; 12 bases agree with TRBD2. The CDR3 contains 17 residues. V shed 0 bases and J 7 bases; nucleotides not matched to a gene: 7. The germline CDR1 and CDR2 sequences are SGHDT and YYEEEE. Written as DNA, the CDR3 is TGTGCCAGCAGCTTGGGAGGGACTAGCGGGTATCTCGGGGAGCTGTTTTTT. Translated, it gives CASSLGGTSGYLGELFF.